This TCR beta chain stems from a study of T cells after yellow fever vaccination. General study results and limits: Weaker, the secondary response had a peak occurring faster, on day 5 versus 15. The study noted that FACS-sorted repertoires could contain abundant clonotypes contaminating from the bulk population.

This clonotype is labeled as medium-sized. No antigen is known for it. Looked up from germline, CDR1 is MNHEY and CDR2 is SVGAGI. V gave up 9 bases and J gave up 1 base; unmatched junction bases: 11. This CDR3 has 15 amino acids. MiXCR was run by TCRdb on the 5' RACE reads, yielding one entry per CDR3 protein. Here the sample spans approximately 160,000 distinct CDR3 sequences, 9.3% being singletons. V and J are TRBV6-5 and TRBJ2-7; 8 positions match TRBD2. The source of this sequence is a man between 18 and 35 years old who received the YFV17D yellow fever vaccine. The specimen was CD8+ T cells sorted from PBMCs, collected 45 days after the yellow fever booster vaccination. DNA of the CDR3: TGTGCCAGTCCCTGGCCTCGCGGGAGGTCCTACGAGCAGTACGTC. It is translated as CASPWPRGRSYEQYV.